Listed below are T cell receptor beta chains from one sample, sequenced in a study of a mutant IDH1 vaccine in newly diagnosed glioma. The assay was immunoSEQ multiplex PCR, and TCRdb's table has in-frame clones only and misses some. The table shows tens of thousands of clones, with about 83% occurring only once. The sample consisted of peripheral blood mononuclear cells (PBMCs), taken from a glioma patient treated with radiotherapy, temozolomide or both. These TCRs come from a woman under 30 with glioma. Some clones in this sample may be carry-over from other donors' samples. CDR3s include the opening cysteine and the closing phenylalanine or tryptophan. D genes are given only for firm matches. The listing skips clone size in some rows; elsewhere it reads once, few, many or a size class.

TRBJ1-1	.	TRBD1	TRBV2	TGTGCCAGCAGTAAGACAGGGTTCACTGAAGCTTTCTTT	CASSKTGFTEAFF
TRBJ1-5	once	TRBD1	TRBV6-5	TGTGCCAGCAGTGAACTACAGGGGTCCCAGCATTTT	CASSELQGSQHF
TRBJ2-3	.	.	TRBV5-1	TGCGCCAGCTCTTCCAGGGCCACAGATACGCAGTATTTT	CASSSRATDTQYF
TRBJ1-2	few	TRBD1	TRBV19	TGTGCCAGTAGAACCCAGGGGGCGCCGGTTACCGGCTACACCTTC	CASRTQGAPVTGYTF
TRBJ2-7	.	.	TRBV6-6	TGTGCCAGCAGTGCCCGGGACCAAAGCTCCTACGAGCAGTACTTC	CASSARDQSSYEQYF
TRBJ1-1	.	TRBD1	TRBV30	TGTGCCTGGGGCCAGGGGGGAAACACTGAAGCTTTCTTT	CAWGQGGNTEAFF
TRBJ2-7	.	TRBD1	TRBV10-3	TGTGCCATCAGTGGGGACAGGCCCAGTTCCTACGAGCAGTACTTC	CAISGDRPSSYEQYF
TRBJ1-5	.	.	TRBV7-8	TGTGCCAGCAGCTTAGGAGGCCCGAATCAGCCCCAGCATTTT	CASSLGGPNQPQHF
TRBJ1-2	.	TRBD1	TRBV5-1	TGCGCCAGCAGCTTGCAGGGGGCGAATCATGGCTACACCTTC	CASSLQGANHGYTF
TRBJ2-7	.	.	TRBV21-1	TGTGCCAGCAGCAAAGATAGAACAGGCTACGAGCAGTACTTC	CASSKDRTGYEQYF
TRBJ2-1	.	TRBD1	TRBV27	TGTGCCAGCAGTTTATCGCAGGGGGACCTTACAAATGAGCAGTTCTTC	CASSLSQGDLTNEQFF
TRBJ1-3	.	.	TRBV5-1	TGCGCCAGCAGCTTGGAGGTCGGAAGCACCATATATTTT	CASSLEVGSTIYF
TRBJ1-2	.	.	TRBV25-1	TGTGCCAGCAGTTTTGGCCGAGGCTATGGCTACACCTTC	CASSFGRGYGYTF
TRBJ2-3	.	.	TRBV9	TGTGCCAGCAGCGTGAGCTATACGCAGTATTTT	CASSVSYTQYF
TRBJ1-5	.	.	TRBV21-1	TGTGCCAGCAGCAAAGCCAGGGGGCGAAATCAGCCCCAGCATTTT	CASSKARGRNQPQHF
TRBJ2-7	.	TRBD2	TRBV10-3	TGTGCCATCAGTGAGTCCGGTCTAGCGGGAATCTACGAGCAGTACTTC	CAISESGLAGIYEQYF
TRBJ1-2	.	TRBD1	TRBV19	TGTGCCAGTAGTATAGATCGGGCGGGACAGGGACATGGCTACACCTTC	CASSIDRAGQGHGYTF
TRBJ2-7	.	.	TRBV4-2	TGTGCCAGCAGCCAAGATTGGGGAAGCTCCTACGAGCAGTACTTC	CASSQDWGSSYEQYF
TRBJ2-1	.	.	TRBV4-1	TGCGCCAGCAGCCAAGATCCCCGACAGGTTAGCTTCAATGAGCAGTTCTTC	CASSQDPRQVSFNEQFF
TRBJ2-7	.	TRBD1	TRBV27	TGTGCCAGCAGTTTATCGGGACAGGGAAACGAGCAGTACTTC	CASSLSGQGNEQYF
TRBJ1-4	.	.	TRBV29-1	TGCAGCGCCGCACAGTGGACTAATGAAAAACTGTTTTTT	CSAAQWTNEKLFF
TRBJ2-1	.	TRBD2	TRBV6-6	TGTGCCAGCAGTCAGCGGGGGGAACGTCGCGATGAGCAGTTCTTC	CASSQRGERRDEQFF
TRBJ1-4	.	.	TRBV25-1	TGTGCCAGCAGTGACCTTAGTGAAAAACTGTTTTTT	CASSDLSEKLFF
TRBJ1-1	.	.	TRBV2	TGTGCCAGCAGTGGGCCGGGACGGATCGACACTGAAGCTTTCTTT	CASSGPGRIDTEAFF